Each of the 8 T cell receptor beta chains below was sequenced from the same sample in a study of response to subunit inactivated influenza vaccine (dated 2018 in TCRdb). Library construction relied on RT-PCR. Instrument on record: Illumina HiSeq 2500. In-frame beta chains were kept once TCRdb had trimmed the public reads at Q25 with fastp and called clones with MiXCR. Duplicate CDR3 protein sequences are folded into a single record with the most common DNA and genes. The sample includes hundreds of thousands of distinct CDR3 sequences, with around 20% observed a single time. The ten largest clones represent about a tenth of the sample. The material was PBMCs from blood, obtained about 5 days after vaccination. The receptors stem from a man in his fifties who received an inactivated influenza vaccine. Donor details come from another sample of the same person, matched by shared clones.

This clonotype appeared a few times. The chain is built from TRBV20-1 and TRBJ2-3; 7 bases map to TRBD2. Germline CDR1 and CDR2: DFQATT and SNEGSKA (reference sequence). V dropped 4 bases and J dropped 0; count of bases not matched to a gene: 4. CDR3 length: 14 residues. CDR3 amino acids: CSATRLASTDTQYF. Written as DNA, the CDR3 is TGCAGTGCTACCAGACTAGCTAGCACAGATACGCAGTATTTT.

V is TRBV6-2 or TRBV6-3 and J is TRBJ2-3, with 16 bases identical to TRBD2. This CDR3 has 18 residues. Germline trimming cut 5 bases from V and 2 bases from J; bases unmatched to any gene: 7. Germline V gives CDR1 MNHEY, CDR2 SVGEGT. CDR3 DNA: TGTGCCAGCAGTGATCCCGGGACTAGCGGGGGGGACACAGATACGCAGTATTTT. It codes for CASSDPGTSGGDTDTQYF.

This chain uses TRBV20-1 with TRBJ1-4; D call uncertain. Trimming shortened V by 0 bases and J by 3 bases, and 8 bases separated the two germline ends. CDR1 is DFQATT, CDR2 SNEGSKA, per germline (reference sequence). The CDR3 runs 14 residues. CDR3 sequence reads: CSAREGVANEKLFF. Here the CDR3 DNA reads TGCAGTGCTAGAGAGGGAGTCGCTAATGAAAAACTGTTTTTT.

This sequence joins TRBV20-1 and TRBJ2-3, with TRBD2 matching 10 bases. From germline, CDR1 is DFQATT and CDR2 SNEGSKA (reference sequence). This CDR3 spans 15 amino acids. Trimming at V came to 4 bases and at J to 0 bases, leaving 4 bases not matched to a gene. The CDR3 DNA reads as TGCAGTGCTACTAGCGGGGGCTCTAGCACAGATACGCAGTATTTT. Protein product: CSATSGGSSTDTQYF.

The chain couples TRBV27 to TRBJ2-6; 11 bases are shared with TRBD1. The junction had 11 bases not matched to a gene; V was cut back by 4 bases and J by 0 bases. Germline V gives CDR1 MNHEY, CDR2 SMNVEV (reference sequence). This CDR3 region has 20 residues. The CDR3 nucleotides are TGTGCCAGCAGTTCACTGGGACAGGGGGAAAACCCCTCTGGGGCCAACGTCCTGACTTTC. Its translation is CASSSLGQGENPSGANVLTF.

In its sample, this clonotype was seen many times. The chain employs TRBV7-8 and TRBJ2-1, with D maybe TRBD1 (6 bases). Germline V gene sequence: CDR1 SGHVS, CDR2 FQNEAQ. The CDR3 length is 15 residues. With 5 bases removed from V and 6 bases from J, the gap between germline ends came to 17 bases. CDR3 DNA sequence: TGTGCCAGCAGCCCCCCTTCCAGGGGTTCCAATGAGCAGTTCTTC. Translation: CASSPPSRGSNEQFF. Combining the CDR3 with reference TRBV7-8 and TRBJ2-1 gives the whole variable domain GAGVSQSPRYKVAKRGQDVALRCDPISGHVSLFWYQQALGQGPEFLTYFQNEAQLDKSGLPSDRFFAERPEGSVSTLKIQRTQQEDSAVYLCASSPPSRGSNEQFFGPGTRLTVL.

The chain couples TRBV10-1 to TRBJ1-1; D not resolved. The CDR3 is made up of 12 amino acids. The V gene lost 0 bases and the J gene lost 11 bases, with 10 bases spanning the gap. The germline CDR1 and CDR2 sequences are WNHNN and SYGVQD (reference sequence). CDR3 loop: CASSESPPGAFF. The CDR3 DNA reads as TGCGCCAGCAGTGAGTCCCCTCCTGGCGCTTTCTTT.

This clonotype was observed a handful of times. J is TRBJ2-2 and V is TRBV20-1; D may be TRBD2 (5 bases). The CDR3 consists of 14 residues. The germline V gene has CDR1 DFQATT and CDR2 SNEGSKA (reference sequence). Trimming took 3 bases from V and 4 from J, leaving 12 bases between them. The CDR3 loop reads CSARDSASTGELFF. CDR3 DNA sequence: TGCAGTGCTAGGGACTCCGCTAGCACCGGGGAGCTGTTTTTT.